The 32 T cell receptor beta chains presented below share a single source sample, sequenced in a study of response to subunit inactivated influenza vaccine. TCRdb re-derived calls from the RT-PCR reads in MiXCR, one entry per CDR3 protein. The sample comprises roughly 160,000 distinct CDR3 sequences, around 10% of which are singletons, and roughly 33% rests with the top ten. Sequenced material: CD8+ T cells sorted from PBMCs, taken less than 25 months after vaccination. The receptors originated from a man aged 45-69 years who received an inactivated influenza vaccine.

This clonotype occurred many times. This CDR3 reads CSARDLRGRADTQYF. The CDR3 nucleotides read TGCAGTGCTAGAGATCTCAGGGGGCGGGCAGATACGCAGTATTTT. V is TRBV20-1 and J is TRBJ2-3; 8 bases map to TRBD1. J was trimmed by 4 bases and V by 0 bases; bases with no gene match: 6. CDR1 and CDR2 (germline): DFQATT, SNEGSKA (reference sequence). The CDR3 is made up of 15 amino acids.

This clonotype appeared a few times. V is TRBV29-1 and J is TRBJ1-1, with D possibly being TRBD1 (5 bases). Germline CDR1 and CDR2: SQVTM and ANQGSEA. Trimming cost V 2 bases and J 5 bases, with 30 bases left between them. This CDR3 region has 19 residues. As DNA, the CDR3 is TGCAGCGTTGAAATGGGAACTCCCCGACGGGGACCGCCTGGGACTGAAGCTTTCTTT. It specifies CSVEMGTPRRGPPGTEAFF.

This clonotype appeared many times. The V gene is TRBV5-1, the J gene TRBJ1-1; 8 bases are shared with TRBD1. The CDR3 is made up of 15 amino acids. J was trimmed by 2 bases and V by 2 bases; bases with no gene match: 5. CDR1 is SGHRS, CDR2 YFSETQ, per germline. CDR3 protein: CASSFSSGGNTEAFF. In nucleotides, the CDR3 is TGCGCCAGCAGCTTTTCGTCAGGGGGCAACACTGAAGCTTTCTTT.

J is TRBJ1-1 and V is TRBV29-1, with no clear D. V shed 4 bases and J shed 1 base, with 16 bases lying between them. Germline-derived CDR1 and CDR2 are SQVTM and ANQGSEA. The CDR3 spans 15 residues. CDR3 nucleotides: TGCAGCGTTGTATCGCCTCAATCTTCGAACACTGAAGCTTTCTTT. Translated: CSVVSPQSSNTEAFF.

The chain joins TRBV15 to TRBJ2-7; D could derive from TRBD1 or TRBD2 (5 bases each). Germline V gene lookup returns CDR1 LNHNV and CDR2 YYDKDF (reference sequence). The CDR3 length is 13 residues. The V and J ends lost 5 bases and 4 bases respectively, with 12 bases between them. CDR3 protein: CATSPGATYEQYF. The CDR3 DNA is TGTGCCACCAGCCCCGGGGCAACTTACGAGCAGTACTTC.

This clonotype was counted a few times. The genes are TRBV5-1 and TRBJ1-5, with 8 bases matching TRBD1. The trim removed 0 bases at V and 6 bases at J, leaving 2 bases unmatched. The length of the CDR3 is 14 residues. CDR1 is SGHRS, CDR2 YFSETQ, per germline. CDR3 residues: CASSLGTGTQPQHF. The DNA of the CDR3 is TGCGCCAGCAGCTTGGGGACAGGGACTCAGCCCCAGCATTTT. Full variable domain (missing parts from reference TRBV5-1 and TRBJ1-5): KAGVTQTPRYLIKTRGQQVTLSCSPISGHRSVSWYQQTPGQGLQFLFEYFSETQRNKGNFPGRFSGRQFSNSRSEMNVSTLELGDSALYLCASSLGTGTQPQHFGDGTRLSIL.

There are a few counts of this clonotype. This chain uses TRBV4-1 with TRBJ2-1; TRBD1 matches 9 bases. There are 19 residues in the CDR3. Germline CDR1 is MGHRA and CDR2 is YSYEKL. V was pared by 0 bases and J by 5 bases, with 14 bases of the junction left unmatched. CDR3: CASSQDPFFVQGAHNEQFF. Written as DNA, the CDR3 is TGCGCCAGCAGCCAAGATCCATTTTTCGTACAGGGGGCGCACAATGAGCAGTTCTTC.

Only a few counts were recorded for this clonotype. The chain uses TRBV7-9 and TRBJ2-7; 10 nucleotides match TRBD2. The CDR3 sequence is 15 residues long. The V and J ends lost 0 bases and 6 bases, in that order; junction bases with no gene match: 5. From germline, CDR1 is SEHNR and CDR2 FQNEAQ (reference sequence). CDR3 loop: CASSLAASGRVEQYF. As DNA, the CDR3 is TGTGCCAGCAGCTTAGCCGCTAGCGGGAGAGTCGAGCAGTACTTC.

In the case of this clonotype: Since a much larger clone is just one base distant, this may be a read error. V usage is TRBV6-5 and J usage is TRBJ2-3, with D possibly being TRBD2 (5 bases). Germline CDR1 is MNHEY and CDR2 is SVGAGI. The CDR3 spans 12 residues. CDR3 sequence reads: CACSRERDTQYF. CDR3 bases: TGTGCCTGCAGCCGAGAGCGGGATACGCAGTATTTT.

This clonotype was counted many times. This chain links TRBV12-3 or TRBV12-4 with TRBJ2-1; D is perhaps TRBD1 (5 bases). V was cut by 5 bases and J by 3 bases, with 11 bases left in between. This CDR3 comprises 14 residues. The CDR3 loop is CASSLQTVYNEQFF. CDR3 sequence (DNA): TGTGCCAGCAGTCTTCAGACAGTCTACAATGAGCAGTTCTTC.

As DNA, the CDR3 is TGTGCCAGCCGGGAGATGGGTGAGCAGTTCTTC. Amino acid sequence: CASREMGEQFF. The rearrangement uses TRBV5-5 and TRBJ2-1, with a tentative D call TRBD2 (6 bases). CDR3 length equals 11 residues. From germline, CDR1 is SGHKS and CDR2 YYEKEE (reference sequence). The V end lost 7 bases, the J end lost 9 bases, and 11 bases lay between the germline ends.

The gene calls are TRBV5-1 and TRBJ2-7; D is perhaps TRBD1 (5 bases). The length of the CDR3 is 16 residues. CDR1 is SGHRS and CDR2 is YFSETQ in the germline V gene. With 2 bases removed from V and 5 bases from J, the gap between germline ends came to 20 bases. The DNA for the CDR3 is TGCGCCAGCAGCTTAAATCAAGCAGGGCCCAACCACGAGCAGTACTTC. The encoded protein is CASSLNQAGPNHEQYF.

In its sample, this clonotype was seen a few times. The CDR3 reads CASGQGNSYEQYF. In DNA, the CDR3 is TGTGCCAGCGGCCAAGGGAACTCCTACGAGCAGTACTTC. The genes are TRBV7-9 and TRBJ2-7; unclear D gene. Per germline, CDR1 SEHNR and CDR2 FQNEAQ (reference sequence). The CDR3 contains 13 residues. The V and J ends lost 8 bases and 0 bases respectively, with 11 bases between them.

The chain couples TRBV28 to TRBJ1-5, with D uncertain. V lost 0 bases to trimming and J lost 3 bases, with 9 bases between them. The germline V gene has CDR1 MDHEN and CDR2 SYDVKM. The CDR3 has 15 amino acids. The CDR3 is CASSLWRNDNQPQHF. CDR3 nucleotide sequence: TGTGCCAGCAGTTTATGGAGGAATGACAATCAGCCCCAGCATTTT.

This clonotype turned up a few times. The rearrangement uses TRBV7-9 and TRBJ1-6, with no clear D. This CDR3 contains 14 residues. Germline CDR1 is SEHNR and CDR2 is FQNEAQ (reference sequence). V lost 6 bases and J 8 bases, leaving 14 bases between the germline ends. The CDR3 is CASRSGGDDSPLHF. CDR3 bases: TGTGCCAGCAGATCGGGTGGGGATGATTCACCCCTCCACTTT.

The sample holds many counts of this clonotype. The rearrangement joins TRBV28 to TRBJ1-1, with 9 nucleotides matching TRBD1. Unmatched junction bases numbered 5, after V lost 2 bases and J lost 4 bases. This CDR3 spans 15 amino acids. In germline, CDR1 is MDHEN, CDR2 SYDVKM. CDR3 loop: CASSLGDRVLTEAFF. The CDR3 nucleotides are TGTGCCAGCAGTTTAGGGGACAGGGTACTCACTGAAGCTTTCTTT.

The table lists this clonotype with a few counts. Written as DNA, the CDR3 is TGTGCCAGCAGCCACCCCTGGGACAGTCGCAATGAGCAGTTCTTC. Translation gives CASSHPWDSRNEQFF. The genes are TRBV14 and TRBJ2-1; 7 bases line up with TRBD1. Germline loops: CDR1 SGHDN, CDR2 FVKESK. J gave up 6 bases and V 3 bases, and 8 bases lay outside the gene matches. The CDR3 is 15 amino acids.

This clonotype was detected a few times. This chain uses TRBV20-1 with TRBJ1-6; D perhaps matches TRBD1 (5 bases). V shed 3 bases and J shed 6 bases, with 15 bases lying between them. CDR1 and CDR2 (germline): DFQATT, SNEGSKA (reference sequence). CDR3 length equals 15 residues. CDR3 in DNA: TGCAGTGCTAGTGGGGACGGGGCCCCTAATTCACCCCTCCACTTT. Protein product: CSASGDGAPNSPLHF.

V gene TRBV10-3 combines with J gene TRBJ2-3; a possible D gene is TRBD1 (5 bases). This CDR3 comprises 15 residues. The V and J ends lost 4 bases and 0 bases respectively, with 11 bases between them. The germline CDR1 and CDR2 sequences are ENHRY and SYGVKD. This CDR3 reads CAISARDASTDTQYF. Written as DNA, the CDR3 is TGTGCCATCAGTGCCAGGGATGCTAGCACAGATACGCAGTATTTT.

This clonotype was observed at least ten times. V is TRBV29-1 and J is TRBJ2-3; 9 positions agree with TRBD2. The CDR3 consists of 16 residues. V shed 0 bases and J 1 base; nucleotides not matched to a gene: 5. Looked up from germline, CDR1 is SQVTM and CDR2 is ANQGSEA. CDR3 protein: CSVEELAGVGTDTQYF. The DNA for the CDR3 is TGCAGCGTTGAAGAACTAGCGGGCGTCGGCACAGATACGCAGTATTTT.

This chain connects TRBV6-2 or TRBV6-3 to TRBJ2-1; D unresolved. Trimming left V 2 bases short and J 0 bases short, with 8 bases between. The CDR3 length is 15 residues. The germline gives CDR1 MNHEY, CDR2 SVGEGT. CDR3 nucleotide sequence: TGTGCCAGCAGTTACGCGTCAGCCTCCTACAATGAGCAGTTCTTC. Residues: CASSYASASYNEQFF.

This clonotype was seen ten or more times. The chain couples TRBV29-1 to TRBJ2-7; 7 bases match TRBD1. The CDR3 runs 14 residues. In germline, CDR1 is SQVTM, CDR2 ANQGSEA. Unmatched junction bases numbered 9, after V lost 6 bases and J lost 1 base. CDR3 in amino acids: CSVVAGTVSYEQYF. The DNA for the CDR3 is TGCAGCGTGGTCGCCGGGACAGTTTCCTACGAGCAGTACTTC.

This clonotype was seen a few times. The chain combines TRBV6-5 with TRBJ2-2, with 9 bases aligning to TRBD2. V lost 0 bases to trimming and J lost 3 bases; unmatched junction nucleotides: 5. Germline V gives CDR1 MNHEY, CDR2 SVGAGI. This CDR3 comprises 17 residues. The CDR3 DNA sequence: TGTGCCAGCAGTTACTCTCCTAGCGGGGTTTACACCGGGGAGCTGTTTTTT. Protein sequence: CASSYSPSGVYTGELFF.

The rearrangement uses TRBV27 and TRBJ2-2; D is possibly TRBD1 (6 bases). The CDR3 covers 16 residues. V lost 4 bases and J lost 0, with 12 bases in between. The V gene's germline CDR1 is MNHEY and CDR2 SMNVEV (reference sequence). The CDR3 region is CASSYYRVANTGELFF. Written as DNA, the CDR3 is TGTGCCAGCAGTTACTACAGGGTCGCGAACACCGGGGAGCTGTTTTTT.

CDR3 protein: CASSLEGSFSSYNEQFF. CDR3 DNA: TGTGCCAGCAGCTTAGAGGGCAGTTTTAGCTCCTACAATGAGCAGTTCTTC. This chain links TRBV7-9 with TRBJ2-1; D is undetermined. Germline lookup yields CDR1 SEHNR and CDR2 FQNEAQ (reference sequence). There are 17 residues in the CDR3. V lost 1 base to trimming and J lost 0 bases, with 13 bases between them.

This clonotype appeared a few times. This chain joins TRBV9 and TRBJ2-7; 13 bases are a match to TRBD2. Trimming took 4 bases from V and 5 from J; bases not matched to a gene: 3. This CDR3 region has 14 residues. Per germline, CDR1 SGDLS and CDR2 YYNGEE. CDR3 protein: CASSLGLAGDEQYF. CDR3 DNA sequence: TGTGCCAGCAGCTTAGGACTAGCGGGAGACGAGCAGTACTTC.

This clonotype was seen just once. The V and J genes are TRBV6-5 and TRBJ2-2, with a possible D match to TRBD1 (5 bases). The CDR3 is 15 amino acids. Trimming pared 2 bases from V and 3 bases from J, leaving 10 bases between. Germline assignment: CDR1 MNHEY and CDR2 SVGAGI. The DNA for the CDR3 is TGTGCCAGCAGTTACCTGACAGCAGACACCGGGGAGCTGTTTTTT. This sequence encodes CASSYLTADTGELFF.

The chain recombines TRBV6-1 with TRBJ2-7, with TRBD2 matching over 7 bases. Unmatched junction bases numbered 19, after V lost 5 bases and J lost 3 bases. The germline gives CDR1 MNHNS, CDR2 SASEGT. CDR3 length: 18 amino acids. CDR3 sequence reads: CASSTPPGGGIGRYEQYF. The CDR3 DNA reads TGTGCCAGCAGTACCCCCCCGGGGGGTGGGATAGGCCGCTACGAGCAGTACTTC.

This clonotype was counted many times. The CDR3 here is CASSFDSSTDTQYF. CDR3 nucleotide sequence: TGTGCCAGCAGTTTCGACAGTAGCACAGATACGCAGTATTTT. This sequence joins TRBV12-3 or TRBV12-4 and TRBJ2-3; D might be TRBD1 (5 bases). This CDR3 is built from 14 residues. V shed 3 bases and J shed 0 bases, with 7 bases lying between them.

The chain uses TRBV6-2 or TRBV6-3 and TRBJ1-5; TRBD1 agrees at 7 bases. CDR1 is MNHEY and CDR2 is SVGEGT in the germline V gene. There are 18 residues in the CDR3. Trimming removed 0 bases from V and 4 bases from J; junction bases left unmatched: 12. CDR3 protein: CASSYSGGQITTNQPQHF. CDR3 sequence (DNA): TGTGCCAGCAGTTACTCGGGGGGACAGATTACTACAAATCAGCCCCAGCATTTT.

This chain joins TRBV12-3 or TRBV12-4 and TRBJ2-5, with D possibly called TRBD1 or TRBD2 (6 bases each). The V and J ends lost 7 bases and 4 bases respectively, with 10 bases between them. This CDR3 comprises 12 residues. The CDR3: CASTGAGETQYF. DNA of the CDR3: TGTGCCAGCACGGGGGCGGGAGAGACCCAGTACTTC.

The J gene is TRBJ2-7, the V gene TRBV15; TRBD2 aligns across 11 bases. The CDR3 is 15 residues long. After removal of 3 bases from V and 5 bases from J, the junction contained 6 bases not matched to a gene. CDR1 is LNHNV and CDR2 is YYDKDF in the germline V gene (reference sequence). CDR3 DNA sequence: TGTGCCACCAGCAGGGGTAGCGGGAGGGCCAACGAGCAGTACTTC. Its protein is CATSRGSGRANEQYF. Looking up the rest from reference TRBV15 and TRBJ2-7 gives the full variable domain: DAMVIQNPRYQVTQFGKPVTLSCSQTLNHNVMYWYQQKSSQAPKLLFHYYDKDFNNEADTPDNFQSRRPNTSFCFLDIRSPGLGDTAMYLCATSRGSGRANEQYFGPGTRLTVT.